Below are 29 T cell receptor beta chains sequenced from a single sample in a study of blood T cell repertoires in COVID-19. Only in-frame clones appear in the TCRdb table, and some are missing; sequencing was by immunoSEQ multiplex PCR. Of about 330,000 clones listed, roughly 90% were seen once; the top ten hold 5% to 7%. Sequenced input: peripheral blood. The receptors were gathered from a man younger than 30 who had recovered from COVID-19.

The chain employs TRBV5-1 and TRBJ2-1; 11 bases are a match to TRBD1. Trimming cost V 0 bases and J 10 bases; bases outside gene matches: 6. This CDR3 has 15 residues. From germline, CDR1 is SGHRS and CDR2 YFSETQ. CDR3 region: CASSLADRGLGEQFF. In DNA form, the CDR3 reads TGCGCCAGCAGCTTGGCGGACAGGGGGCTGGGGGAGCAGTTCTTC.

The rearrangement joins TRBV5-8 to TRBJ2-3; 9 nucleotides line up with TRBD1. This CDR3 is built from 15 residues. J gave up 4 bases and V 0 bases, and 3 bases lay outside the gene matches. Per germline, CDR1 SGHTS and CDR2 YDEGEE. CDR3 sequence: CASSLVGQGSDTQYF. Written as DNA, the CDR3 is TGTGCCAGCAGCTTGGTTGGACAGGGGTCAGATACGCAGTATTTT.

This clone was recorded once. The rearrangement links TRBV18 to TRBJ2-3; no firm D call. V gave up 3 bases and J gave up 4 bases, with 5 bases separating them. CDR3 length equals 12 residues. Germline CDR1 is KGHSH and CDR2 is LQKENI. CDR3 DNA sequence: TGTGCCAGCTCACCGTCGGCAGATACGCAGTATTTT. Its translation is CASSPSADTQYF.

The chain employs TRBV12-5 and TRBJ2-7; a possible D gene is TRBD2 (8 bases). Germline V gene data show CDR1 as LGHNT and CDR2 as FRNRAP. The CDR3 loop spans 17 amino acids. The ends were cut back, 0 bases at V and 2 bases at J, with 17 bases in the middle. CDR3 bases: TGTGCTAGTGGTTTGGTACAGGGGAGCGGGAGCGCCTACGAGCAGTACTTC. Encoded protein: CASGLVQGSGSAYEQYF.

V usage is TRBV6-5 and J usage is TRBJ1-6; D is unresolved. The V gene's germline CDR1 is MNHEY and CDR2 SVGAGI. The V and J ends lost 4 bases and 4 bases respectively, with 14 bases between them. The CDR3 is 16 residues long. The CDR3 region is CASSFLGLPYNSPLHF. The CDR3 nucleotides are TGTGCCAGCAGTTTCCTCGGACTCCCATATAATTCACCCCTCCACTTT.

This clone was found once. The chain combines TRBV28 with TRBJ1-5; perhaps TRBD1 as D (5 bases). Germline V gene data show CDR1 as MDHEN and CDR2 as SYDVKM. V was trimmed by 2 bases and J by 2 bases, leaving 13 bases between them. The CDR3 totals 16 residues. CDR3 loop: CASSLAGLAGNQPQHF. The CDR3 DNA reads as TGTGCCAGCAGTTTAGCAGGGTTAGCGGGCAATCAGCCCCAGCATTTT. The variable domain in full, with the rest retrieved from reference TRBV28 and TRBJ1-5, is DVKVTQSSRYLVKRTGEKVFLECVQDMDHENMFWYRQDPGLGLRLIYFSYDVKMKEKGDIPEGYSVSREKKERFSLILESASTNQTSMYLCASSLAGLAGNQPQHFGDGTRLSIL.

This chain links TRBV2 with TRBJ1-5, with 7 nucleotides matching TRBD1. The CDR3 is made up of 17 amino acids. Losses at the gene ends were 4 bases for V and 0 bases for J; bases not matched to a gene: 9. Germline V gene lookup returns CDR1 SNHLY and CDR2 FYNNEI. This CDR3 reads CASSGQGRGYSNQPQHF. The DNA of the CDR3 is TGTGCCAGCAGTGGACAGGGTAGGGGATATAGCAATCAGCCCCAGCATTTT.

Only a few counts were recorded for this clone. V is TRBV4-1 and J is TRBJ2-7; 7 nucleotides match TRBD1. Trimming removed 1 base from V and 3 bases from J; junction bases left unmatched: 6. This CDR3 has 15 amino acids. The germline gives CDR1 MGHRA, CDR2 YSYEKL. The CDR3 DNA is TGCGCCAGCAGCCAAGGTGGGGACAGCGTCTACGAGCAGTACTTC. Translating gives CASSQGGDSVYEQYF.

The J gene is TRBJ1-1, the V gene TRBV18; D gene ambiguous. Deletions cut 5 bases from V and 1 base from J, with 8 bases between. Germline CDR1 is KGHSH and CDR2 is LQKENI. The CDR3 has 13 residues. The CDR3, as DNA: TGTGCCAGCTCAAACTCAACGAACACTGAAGCTTTCTTT. This gives the protein CASSNSTNTEAFF.

The J gene is TRBJ2-1, the V gene TRBV25-1; TRBD2 matches 14 bases. The germline CDR1 and CDR2 sequences are MGHDK and SYGVNS. CDR3 size: 18 residues. V lost 7 bases and J lost 2; bases outside the gene matches: 10. The CDR3 spells CASTKGLAGAGTYNEQFF. DNA of the CDR3: TGTGCCAGCACCAAGGGACTAGCGGGAGCCGGAACCTACAATGAGCAGTTCTTC.

The chain uses TRBV27 and TRBJ2-5; D perhaps matches TRBD2 (7 bases). Germline V gene sequence: CDR1 MNHEY, CDR2 SMNVEV (reference sequence). This CDR3 contains 16 residues. The ends were cut back, 10 bases at V and 1 base at J, with 22 bases in the middle. The CDR3 reads CATPKGGRVTQETQYF. DNA for the CDR3: TGTGCCACCCCTAAGGGGGGGAGGGTAACCCAAGAGACCCAGTACTTC.

The chain recombines TRBV12-3 or TRBV12-4 with TRBJ2-5; D perhaps matches TRBD2 (6 bases). Trimming removed 5 bases at V and 2 bases at J, with 9 bases between. This CDR3 contains 13 residues. The CDR3: CASSPEGQETQYF. The CDR3 DNA is TGTGCCAGCAGTCCGGAGGGGCAAGAGACCCAGTACTTC.

The V gene is TRBV6-5, the J gene TRBJ1-6; TRBD1 is a possible D gene (5 bases). The CDR3 has 15 residues. CDR1 and CDR2 from the germline V gene are MNHEY and SVGAGI. The V end was cut by 3 bases, the J end by 7 bases, with 13 bases between. The CDR3 loop is CASSYDETVNSPLHF. The CDR3 bases are TGTGCCAGCAGTTATGATGAGACAGTGAATTCACCCCTCCACTTT.

J is TRBJ2-1 and V is TRBV6-5; the D is unclear. V lost 5 bases to trimming and J lost 4 bases, with 9 bases between them. The CDR3 sequence is 13 residues long. From germline, CDR1 is MNHEY and CDR2 SVGAGI. CDR3 DNA: TGTGCCAGCAGTAAGACAAGTTACAATGAGCAGTTCTTC. This translates into CASSKTSYNEQFF.

J is TRBJ1-5 and V is TRBV24-1; perhaps TRBD1 as D (5 bases). The CDR3 is 13 residues long. Trimming stripped 9 bases from V and 6 bases from J, with 14 bases between. CDR1 KGHDR and CDR2 SFDVKD come from the germline V gene. The CDR3 loop is CATAGGTGQPQHF. CDR3 DNA: TGTGCCACCGCCGGGGGGACGGGTCAGCCCCAGCATTTT.

This sequence joins TRBV2 and TRBJ2-1, with 9 bases aligning to TRBD1. This CDR3 region has 14 residues. V shed 8 bases, J shed 5 bases, and the junction held 7 bases outside the gene matches. Germline V gene sequence: CDR1 SNHLY, CDR2 FYNNEI. The CDR3: CASRWGQGNNEQFF. DNA of the CDR3: TGTGCCAGCCGGTGGGGACAGGGAAACAATGAGCAGTTCTTC. The full variable domain, with the rest looked up from reference TRBV2 and TRBJ2-1, is EPEVTQTPSHQVTQMGQEVILRCVPISNHLYFYWYRQILGQKVEFLVSFYNNEISEKSEIFDDQFSVERPDGSNFTLKIRSTKLEDSAMYFCASRWGQGNNEQFFGPGTRLTVL.

The chain links TRBV7-8 to TRBJ2-1; 12 bases line up with TRBD2. The CDR3 length is 18 residues. Germline CDR1 reads SGHVS; CDR2 reads FQNEAQ. V gave up 4 bases and J gave up 8 bases; unmatched junction bases: 15. The DNA of the CDR3 is TGTGCCAGCAGCTCCCACGCGCTACTAGCGGGAGGATGGGATGAGCAGTTCTTC. The encoded protein is CASSSHALLAGGWDEQFF.

The J gene is TRBJ2-1, the V gene TRBV27; TRBD2 is a possible D gene (6 bases). The V gene's germline CDR1 is MNHEY and CDR2 SMNVEV (reference sequence). Trimming pared 2 bases from V and 9 bases from J, leaving 14 bases between. This CDR3 comprises 14 residues. The CDR3 loop reads CASSLTGVDGEQFF. As DNA, the CDR3 is TGTGCCAGCAGTTTAACGGGGGTCGACGGTGAGCAGTTCTTC.

This clone was recorded once. V and J are TRBV5-4 and TRBJ1-2, with unresolved D. Germline lookup yields CDR1 SGHNT and CDR2 YYREEE (reference sequence). This CDR3 region has 15 residues. Trimming took 4 bases from V and 1 from J, leaving 14 bases between them. CDR3 loop: CASSPAVGVNYGYTF. The CDR3 bases are TGTGCCAGCAGCCCGGCCGTAGGAGTTAACTATGGCTACACCTTC.

This chain joins TRBV13 and TRBJ2-3; TRBD1 might be the D (5 bases). The germline V gene encodes CDR1 PRHDT and CDR2 FYEKMQ (reference sequence). Trimming shortened V by 4 bases and J by 8 bases, and 13 bases separated the two germline ends. This CDR3 region has 13 residues. The CDR3 nucleotides read TGTGCCAGCAGCTCCCGAACCCAGGGTACGCAGTATTTT. This gives the protein CASSSRTQGTQYF. The complete variable domain, with remaining parts taken from reference TRBV13 and TRBJ2-3, reads AAGVIQSPRHLIKEKRETATLKCYPIPRHDTVYWYQQGPGQDPQFLISFYEKMQSDKGSIPDRFSAQQFSDYHSELNMSSLELGDSALYFCASSSRTQGTQYFGPGTRLTVL.

The rearrangement uses TRBV6-1 and TRBJ1-3; D gene uncertain. Germline V gene lookup returns CDR1 MNHNS and CDR2 SASEGT. Deletions cut 11 bases from V and 3 bases from J, with 8 bases between. There are 11 residues in the CDR3. The CDR3 protein is CAAEDGNTIYF. CDR3 in DNA: TGTGCCGCGGAGGATGGAAACACCATATATTTT.

As DNA, the CDR3 is TGTGCCAGCAGCTCCCGGGACAGGGGTAGCAATCAGCCCCAGCATTTT. Its protein product is CASSSRDRGSNQPQHF. The rearrangement links TRBV7-8 to TRBJ1-5, with 10 nucleotides matching TRBD1. The germline V gene has CDR1 SGHVS and CDR2 FQNEAQ. The CDR3 has 16 amino acids. Trimming removed 4 bases from V and 0 bases from J; junction bases left unmatched: 3.

The chain recombines TRBV7-2 with TRBJ2-3; 12 bases agree with TRBD1. CDR1 SGHTA and CDR2 FQGNSA come from the germline V gene. The CDR3 runs to 16 residues. V trimming: 4 bases; J trimming: 3 bases; junction bases outside the gene matches: 5. CDR3 bases: TGTGCCAGCAGCTCACCGGGACAGGGGGCGACAGATACGCAGTATTTT. Amino acid sequence: CASSSPGQGATDTQYF.

The genes are TRBV6-4 and TRBJ2-2, with D possibly TRBD1 on 5 matching bases. CDR3 size: 13 residues. The germline V gene has CDR1 MRHNA and CDR2 SNTAGT. V was clipped by 4 bases and J by 7 bases, with 10 bases between them. CDR3 DNA sequence: TGTGCCAGCAGTGCAGGGTACAGCGGGGAGCTGTTTTTT. It encodes CASSAGYSGELFF.

This clone came up once. The gene calls are TRBV11-2 and TRBJ2-5, with D unclear. The CDR3 is 14 amino acids. Trimming left V 4 bases short and J 4 bases short, with 13 bases between. Per germline, CDR1 SGHAT and CDR2 FQNNGV. CDR3 in DNA: TGTGCCAGCAGCTACCAGGTGGCTGGAGAGACCCAGTACTTC. It specifies CASSYQVAGETQYF.

V is TRBV2 and J is TRBJ1-2, with 10 positions matching TRBD1. Germline assignment: CDR1 SNHLY and CDR2 FYNNEI. The CDR3 has 12 amino acids. J gave up 8 bases and V 6 bases, and 3 bases lay outside the gene matches. The CDR3 DNA sequence: TGTGCCAGCAGAGGACAGGGGGGAGGCTACACCTTC. Translation gives CASRGQGGGYTF.

The rearrangement uses TRBV2 and TRBJ2-3; D gene ambiguous. Per the germline V gene, CDR1 is SNHLY and CDR2 is FYNNEI. This CDR3 is 13 amino acids long. V gave up 3 bases and J gave up 0 bases, with 4 bases separating them. Here the CDR3 reads CASSDLSTDTQYF. CDR3 DNA sequence: TGTGCCAGCAGTGACCTTAGCACAGATACGCAGTATTTT.

The V call is TRBV19, the J call TRBJ2-2, with D hard to call. Trimming left V 3 bases short and J 2 bases short, with 10 bases between. Per the germline V gene, CDR1 is LNHDA and CDR2 is SQIVND (reference sequence). The CDR3 covers 15 residues. In DNA, the CDR3 is TGTGCCAGTAGTATCGGTGAGGCAAACACCGGGGAGCTGTTTTTT. Residues: CASSIGEANTGELFF. The full variable domain, in which reference TRBV19 and TRBJ2-2 provide the parts outside the CDR3, is DGGITQSPKYLFRKEGQNVTLSCEQNLNHDAMYWYRQDPGQGLRLIYYSQIVNDFQKGDIAEGYSVSREKKESFPLTVTSAQKNPTAFYLCASSIGEANTGELFFGEGSRLTVL.

V and J are TRBV5-4 and TRBJ1-1, with D possibly being TRBD1 (6 bases). Germline-derived CDR1 and CDR2 are SGHNT and YYREEE (reference sequence). Trimming left V 4 bases short and J 5 bases short, with 21 bases between. The CDR3 has 16 amino acids. CDR3 residues: CASSPRSQGMRTEAFF. The CDR3, as DNA: TGTGCCAGCAGCCCTAGATCGCAGGGGATGAGGACTGAAGCTTTCTTT.